The 10 T cell receptor beta chains given below trace back to one sample, sequenced in a study of shared clonotypes between healthy human individuals. Libraries were prepared by immunoSEQ multiplex PCR; TCRdb keeps only in-frame clonotypes and omits some of them. Among more than 1 million clones listed, around 78% were seen once. The specimen was memory CD4+ T cells from PBMCs. The subset was: CD45RA-negative fraction. The receptors here all came from a man aged 18 to 30 in good health. Some clones in this sample may be carry-over from other donors' samples.

This rearrangement joins TRBV28 to TRBJ2-7; 11 bases are a match to TRBD1. V gave up 11 bases and J gave up 6 bases; unmatched junction bases: 6. The length of the CDR3 is 12 residues. The germline CDR1 and CDR2 sequences are MDHEN and SYDVKM. CDR3 sequence reads: CAGSGTGGEQYF. Here the CDR3 DNA reads TGTGCCGGCTCCGGGACAGGGGGCGAGCAGTACTTC.

The J gene is TRBJ2-1, the V gene TRBV2; D ambiguous. Germline V gene data show CDR1 as SNHLY and CDR2 as FYNNEI. V was cut by 6 bases and J by 0 bases, with 6 bases left in between. The CDR3 is 13 residues long. This CDR3 is CASSTSSYNEQFF. In nucleotides, the CDR3 is TGTGCCAGCAGCACAAGCTCCTACAATGAGCAGTTCTTC.

Regarding this clone: A far larger clone lies a single base away; this is likely a read error. V and J are TRBV27 and TRBJ2-5; the D gene is possibly TRBD2 (5 bases). Germline CDR1 is MNHEY and CDR2 is SMNVEV (reference sequence). The ends were cut back, 3 bases at V and 5 bases at J, with 13 bases in the middle. The length of the CDR3 is 14 residues. The CDR3 protein is CASSLFRGFETQYF. The CDR3 DNA follows: TGTGCCAGCAGTTTGTTTCGGGGTTTTGAGACCCAGTACTTC.

V and J are TRBV5-5 and TRBJ1-4; D might be TRBD1 (6 bases). The CDR3 is made up of 14 amino acids. Germline-derived CDR1 and CDR2 are SGHKS and YYEKEE (reference sequence). Trimming took off 7 bases at V and 6 bases at J, with 16 bases between the two ends. The CDR3 here is CASAPWGADEKLFF. As DNA, the CDR3 is TGTGCCAGCGCGCCTTGGGGGGCCGATGAAAAACTGTTTTTT.

The chain joins TRBV7-2 to TRBJ1-5, with D unresolved. The CDR3 length is 14 residues. Trimming shortened V by 1 base and J by 4 bases, and 8 bases separated the two germline ends. Germline CDR1 reads SGHTA; CDR2 reads FQGNSA. The CDR3 nucleotides are TGTGCCAGCAGCTTAGATGTAGGTAATCAGCCCCAGCATTTT. Encoded protein: CASSLDVGNQPQHF.

Concerning this clone: The sample carries other DNA sequences with the same CDR3. The chain combines TRBV28 with TRBJ1-2; 7 bases map to TRBD1. The germline V gene encodes CDR1 MDHEN and CDR2 SYDVKM. CDR3 length: 15 residues. V lost 5 bases, J lost 2 bases, and 8 bases stayed unmatched. The CDR3 bases are TGTGCCAGCAGTCCCCCGGGCAGGGGGAACTATGGCTACACCTTC. Translated, it gives CASSPPGRGNYGYTF.

The chain combines TRBV15 with TRBJ2-3; TRBD1 might be the D (5 bases). Germline V CDR1 and CDR2: LNHNV, YYDKDF (reference sequence). Trimming took 1 base from V and 2 from J, leaving 10 bases between them. The CDR3 has 15 residues. The CDR3 DNA is TGTGCCACCAGCAGAGGAACAGGCCCCACAGATACGCAGTATTTT. Protein: CATSRGTGPTDTQYF.

The chain has TRBV28 and TRBJ2-7, with D possibly called TRBD1 or TRBD2 (5 bases each). V lost 3 bases to trimming and J lost 9 bases, with 15 bases between them. The germline V gene has CDR1 MDHEN and CDR2 SYDVKM. CDR3 size: 13 residues. The CDR3 DNA follows: TGTGCCAGCAGTTTTCCGGGGCCCGGCGGGCAGTACTTC. It specifies CASSFPGPGGQYF.

V is TRBV2 and J is TRBJ2-7; 7 bases fit TRBD2. The junction had 3 bases not matched to a gene; V was cut back by 0 bases and J by 4 bases. CDR1 and CDR2 (germline): SNHLY, FYNNEI. The CDR3 is 14 residues long. The CDR3 DNA follows: TGTGCCAGCAGTGAAGCGGTCGGGAGGTACGAGCAGTACTTC. This translates into CASSEAVGRYEQYF.

To note about this clone: At the DNA level, this CDR3 is encoded by other sequences in the same sample as well. The chain has TRBV7-3 and TRBJ2-2; D unclear. Looked up from germline, CDR1 is SGHTA and CDR2 is FQGTGA. The CDR3 length is 14 residues. Trimming stripped 2 bases from V and 2 bases from J, with 6 bases between. The CDR3 coding sequence is TGTGCCAGCAGCTTACACAGCAACACCGGGGAGCTGTTTTTT. It yields the protein CASSLHSNTGELFF.